This entry features one T cell receptor (beta chain) sequence. These data are taken from a study of technical replicates of blood from a handful of donors. CDR3 size: 15 residues. Germline V gives CDR1 SGHNT, CDR2 YYREEE (reference sequence). V was trimmed by 2 bases and J by 9 bases, leaving 21 bases between them. TCRdb's table, derived via immunoSEQ multiplex PCR, lists solely in-frame clones and lacks some. This table has just under 45,000 clones, 90% to 97% appearing once. The chain has TRBV5-4 and TRBJ2-7; D possibly corresponds to TRBD2 (5 bases). The source of this sequence is a human donor in good health. The material sequenced was T cells isolated from PBMCs. The CDR3 DNA follows: TGTGCCAGCAGCTTAACGGGGAACTTGCGAGTAGGGCAGTACTTC. Translated: CASSLTGNLRVGQYF.